The TCR beta chain under discussion was sequenced for a study of cytomegalovirus exposure and HLA in healthy donors. About this clone itself: The antigen remains unidentified.

Researchers ran the PCR with 60 Vbeta and 13 Jbeta primers. Clones were sequenced by immunoSEQ multiplex PCR, and TCRdb holds only the in-frame ones, with some missing. The data contain 130,000 or so clones, 75% to 85% of them seen just once; the ten biggest clones take up around 1.3%. Findings and caveats of the study: An analysis was carried out at a later point. It showed that HLA-associated TCR beta chains were more clonally expanded than equally common non-associated chains. Rarity held for most TCR sequences, but there were some public TCRs that occurred in many donors.

The CDR3 length is 12 residues. Looked up from germline, CDR1 is SGHTA and CDR2 is FQGNSA. The V end lost 3 bases, the J end lost 9 bases, and 8 bases lay between the germline ends. The specimen was PBMCs. The receptor's source is a woman aged 40 to 50 in good health and CMV-seronegative. V and J are TRBV7-2 and TRBJ2-2; D remains unclear. CDR3 coding DNA: TGTGCCAGCAGCTTGACTGCCCGGGAGCTGTTTTTT. Translation gives CASSLTARELFF.